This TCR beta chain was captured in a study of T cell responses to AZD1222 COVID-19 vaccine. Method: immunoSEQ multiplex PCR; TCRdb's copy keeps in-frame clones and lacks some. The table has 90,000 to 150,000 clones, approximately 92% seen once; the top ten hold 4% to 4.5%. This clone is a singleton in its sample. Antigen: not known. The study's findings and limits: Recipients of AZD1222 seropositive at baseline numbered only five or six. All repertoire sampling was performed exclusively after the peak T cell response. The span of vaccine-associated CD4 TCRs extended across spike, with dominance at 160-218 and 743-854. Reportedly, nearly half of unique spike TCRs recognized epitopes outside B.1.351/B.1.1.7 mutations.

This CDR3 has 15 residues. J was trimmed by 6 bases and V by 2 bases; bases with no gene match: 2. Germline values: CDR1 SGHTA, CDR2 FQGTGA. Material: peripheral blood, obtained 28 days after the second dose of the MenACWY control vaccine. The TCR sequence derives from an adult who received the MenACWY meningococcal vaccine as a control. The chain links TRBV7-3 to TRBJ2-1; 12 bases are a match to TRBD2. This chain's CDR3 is CASSLGLAGPNEQFF. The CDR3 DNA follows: TGTGCCAGCAGCTTAGGACTAGCGGGACCCAATGAGCAGTTCTTC.